This T cell receptor (beta chain) was identified in a study of cytomegalovirus exposure and HLA in healthy donors. Study-wide points: The presence/absence work took it that sequencing depth was about the same across donors.

PCR used 60 Vbeta primers and 13 Jbeta primers. Here immunoSEQ multiplex PCR was the method, and the copy in TCRdb shows in-frame clones only, minus some. The profile shows about 98,000 clones, 74% of them singletons. About this clone: What it binds is not known. Germline and junction disagree at one end, which may indicate a read error.

CDR3 length: 15 residues. Germline V gene lookup returns CDR1 GTSNPN and CDR2 SVGIG (reference sequence). The chain has TRBV30 and TRBJ2-3, with TRBD2 identical over 12 bases. The sequence was obtained from a male donor in good health and CMV-seronegative. What was sequenced was PBMCs. The CDR3 DNA reads as TGTGCCTCGAGTGAGACTAGCGGGGGACGCAATACGCAGTATTTT. Amino acid sequence: CASSETSGGRNTQYF.